The source of this T cell receptor beta chain is a study of CD8 T cells in Susac syndrome (dated 2019 in TCRdb). Turning to the overall study: Whether CD8+ T cell activation and differentiation in Susac syndrome was antigen driven was tested using repertoire sequencing. The study compared CD8+ T cell repertoire clonality among eleven to twelve healthy donors, about 14 Susac syndrome patients and fewer than 19 multiple sclerosis patients.

From a lookup of the germline V gene (reference sequence), CDR1 and CDR2 are LNHDA and SQIVND. The CDR3, from cysteine to phenylalanine, totals 11 residues. Left in the record is the CDR3 DNA by itself, 33 bases read in frame from the first base. The V end gives up 8 bases and the J end 5 bases, leaving 0 bases in the junction not matched to a gene. On the study overall, not on this receptor specifically: The number of individuals in the TCR sequencing and HLA analysis was recognized as being relatively small.

The table lists this clonotype with a count of one. The target of this receptor is not known. No base qualities exist here, and no much larger clone lies one base off it. Just one read gives weak support. Peripheral blood CD8+ and CD4+ T cells from healthy donors, Susac syndrome patients and multiple sclerosis patients were profiled using high-throughput TCR beta sequencing. Healthy donors were age- and sex-matched controls. CD8+ TEMRA cells were enriched by FACS, while bulk CD8+ and CD4+ T cells were purified by magnetic negative isolation. Blood was collected in EDTA tubes and processed within 24 hours, with PBMCs isolated through density gradient centrifugation. PBMCs intended for TCR sequencing were cryopreserved in liquid nitrogen and thawed later in a water bath at 37 degrees C. Purity of sorted or isolated CD4+, CD8+ and CD8+ TEMRA cells was at least 90%. RNA was extracted with the RNeasy kit and about 0.5 to 1 ug was reverse transcribed using random hexamers. The immunoSEQ multiplex PCR assay, which covers 54 Vbeta and 13 Jbeta segments, was used to amplify TCR beta CDR3 regions. PCR amplification bias was corrected using a synthetic template baseline for primer optimization and computational correction. Per the source publication's procedure: Reads were annotated to V, D and J genes according to IMGT and were analyzed with immunoSEQ Analyzer, with only productive sequences retained. Clonality was calculated as one minus the Shannon entropy normalized by log2 of the number of productive unique sequences. For each patient and control, public and private clones were evaluated within the 100 most prevalent clones. A clone was defined as Susac-specific if it was absent from the healthy and MS cohorts, from some 1,100 published viral clones and from other ImmuneACCESS disease sequences. Through fastp at Q25 and MiXCR, TCRdb rebuilt clones from the public reads, retaining in-frame beta chains. Entries that share a CDR3 protein sequence are merged under the most common genes and DNA. The V and J calls were determined by TCRdb, not by the authors. This sample lists 45,000 to 60,000 distinct CDR3 sequences; more than 85% were detected once. The ten largest clones capture 0.4% to 0.5% of the sample.

Sequences were obtained from CD8+ T cells from PBMCs. The sequence was obtained from a human donor in good health. The chain is assembled from TRBV19 and TRBJ2-1, with 7 junctional bases fitting TRBD2. For the CDR3, the sequence is CASAGDNEQFF. The DNA is TGTGCCAGTGCGGGAGACAATGAGCAGTTCTTC.